A selection of T cell receptor beta chains follows, all from one sample in a study of human T cells and chemical hapten exposure. Via MiXCR, TCRdb re-called the RACE reads, giving one row per CDR3 protein. The sample consists of some 200,000 distinct CDR3 sequences, around 22% of them appearing once. The sample consisted of whole blood, taken in connection with sensitization to the hapten diphenylcyclopropenone (DPC). Receptor source: a woman aged 45-60 years with alopecia areata. Some clones in this sample may be carry-over from other donors' samples. CDR3s include the opening cysteine and the closing phenylalanine or tryptophan. A D gene is named only where the DNA matches it firmly. Expanded clones are given a class, and other clones once, few, many or no size at all.

clone size: few
D gene: TRBD1
J gene: TRBJ1-1
V gene: TRBV12-3/TRBV12-4
CDR3 protein: CASSLQGVGEAFF
CDR3 DNA: TGTGCCAGCAGTCTACAGGGGGTGGGTGAAGCTTTCTTT

clone size: few
D gene: .
J gene: TRBJ2-5
V gene: TRBV28
CDR3 protein: CATQGGAHQETQYF
CDR3 DNA: TGTGCCACCCAGGGGGGGGCCCACCAAGAGACCCAGTACTTC

clone size: .
D gene: .
J gene: TRBJ1-1
V gene: TRBV15
CDR3 protein: CATSTEGTEAFF
CDR3 DNA: TGTGCCACCAGCACCGAGGGCACTGAAGCTTTCTTT

clone size: .
D gene: .
J gene: TRBJ1-3
V gene: TRBV2
CDR3 protein: CASILSPGVGNTIYF
CDR3 DNA: TGTGCCAGCATTCTGAGTCCCGGGGTTGGAAACACCATATATTTT

clone size: .
D gene: .
J gene: TRBJ2-1
V gene: TRBV7-2
CDR3 protein: CASSLGLANNEQFF
CDR3 DNA: TGTGCCAGCAGCTTAGGTCTAGCGAACAATGAGCAGTTCTTC

clone size: .
D gene: TRBD1
J gene: TRBJ2-3
V gene: TRBV20-1
CDR3 protein: CSPRKGASTDTQYF
CDR3 DNA: TGCAGCCCTAGGAAGGGGGCATCCACAGATACGCAGTATTTT

clone size: .
D gene: .
J gene: TRBJ2-7
V gene: TRBV20-1
CDR3 protein: CSARGRVNEQYF
CDR3 DNA: TGCAGTGCTAGAGGTAGAGTTAACGAGCAGTACTTC

clone size: .
D gene: .
J gene: TRBJ2-5
V gene: TRBV6-2/TRBV6-3
CDR3 protein: CANSNGETQYF
CDR3 DNA: TGTGCCAACTCTAACGGAGAGACCCAGTACTTC

clone size: .
D gene: .
J gene: TRBJ2-7
V gene: TRBV7-8
CDR3 protein: CASNTPEGYEQYF
CDR3 DNA: TGTGCCAGCAATACTCCCGAGGGCTACGAGCAGTACTTC

clone size: .
D gene: .
J gene: TRBJ2-1
V gene: TRBV5-1
CDR3 protein: CASSFKGNEQFF
CDR3 DNA: TGCGCCAGCAGCTTCAAGGGCAATGAGCAGTTCTTC

clone size: .
D gene: .
J gene: TRBJ1-1
V gene: TRBV9
CDR3 protein: CASSVAMVGRTNTEAFF
CDR3 DNA: TGTGCCAGCAGCGTAGCTATGGTGGGCAGAACGAACACTGAAGCTTTCTTT

clone size: .
D gene: .
J gene: TRBJ2-1
V gene: TRBV10-3
CDR3 protein: CAISESRRVINNEQFF
CDR3 DNA: TGTGCCATCAGTGAGTCTCGCAGGGTAATCAACAATGAGCAGTTCTTC

clone size: .
D gene: TRBD1
J gene: TRBJ1-4
V gene: TRBV10-3
CDR3 protein: CAISPTGTGNEKLFF
CDR3 DNA: TGTGCCATCAGCCCGACCGGGACAGGGAATGAAAAACTGTTTTTT

clone size: .
D gene: .
J gene: TRBJ2-7
V gene: TRBV29-1
CDR3 protein: CSVGVVTGEQYF
CDR3 DNA: TGCAGCGTTGGAGTGGTAACAGGCGAGCAGTACTTC

clone size: .
D gene: .
J gene: TRBJ2-1
V gene: TRBV7-7
CDR3 protein: CASSLDPGDEQFF
CDR3 DNA: TGTGCCAGCAGCTTAGACCCGGGAGATGAGCAGTTCTTC

clone size: many
D gene: TRBD1
J gene: TRBJ2-7
V gene: TRBV25-1
CDR3 protein: CASSPYNRGTYEQYF
CDR3 DNA: TGTGCCAGCAGTCCCTATAACAGGGGGACCTACGAGCAGTACTTC

clone size: .
D gene: .
J gene: TRBJ2-5
V gene: TRBV5-1
CDR3 protein: CASSLGPAQETQYF
CDR3 DNA: TGCGCCAGCAGCTTGGGACCGGCCCAAGAGACCCAGTACTTC

clone size: .
D gene: .
J gene: TRBJ2-2
V gene: TRBV5-1
CDR3 protein: CASRHDGGLNTGELFF
CDR3 DNA: TGCGCCAGCAGACACGACGGGGGACTTAACACCGGGGAGCTGTTTTTT

clone size: .
D gene: .
J gene: TRBJ2-7
V gene: TRBV28
CDR3 protein: CASTGGPKAYEQYF
CDR3 DNA: TGTGCCAGCACCGGGGGGCCTAAGGCCTACGAGCAGTACTTC

clone size: .
D gene: .
J gene: TRBJ1-1
V gene: TRBV4-1
CDR3 protein: CASSQGIILNTEAFF
CDR3 DNA: TGCGCCAGCAGCCAAGGAATTATTCTAAACACTGAAGCTTTCTTT

clone size: .
D gene: TRBD1
J gene: TRBJ1-5
V gene: TRBV4-1
CDR3 protein: CASSPVQGAQAQPQHF
CDR3 DNA: TGCGCCAGCAGCCCAGTTCAGGGGGCGCAGGCTCAGCCCCAGCATTTT

clone size: few
D gene: TRBD1
J gene: TRBJ1-2
V gene: TRBV5-1
CDR3 protein: CASSPQPGQGSYGYTF
CDR3 DNA: TGCGCCAGCAGCCCCCAGCCCGGACAGGGGTCCTATGGCTACACCTTC

clone size: .
D gene: .
J gene: TRBJ1-1
V gene: TRBV5-4
CDR3 protein: CASSLYASSVLTEAFF
CDR3 DNA: TGTGCCAGCAGCTTATACGCAAGTAGTGTATTGACTGAAGCTTTCTTT

clone size: .
D gene: .
J gene: TRBJ2-7
V gene: TRBV18
CDR3 protein: CASSEAGPSSYEQYF
CDR3 DNA: TGTGCCAGCTCAGAAGCAGGACCGTCTTCCTACGAGCAGTACTTC

clone size: few
D gene: TRBD2
J gene: TRBJ2-3
V gene: TRBV6-4
CDR3 protein: CASSVLAGGSDTQYF
CDR3 DNA: TGTGCCAGCAGTGTTCTAGCGGGAGGGTCAGATACGCAGTATTTT

clone size: .
D gene: .
J gene: TRBJ2-3
V gene: TRBV11-2
CDR3 protein: CASSRETVTDTQYF
CDR3 DNA: TGTGCCAGCAGCCGGGAGACAGTCACAGATACGCAGTATTTT

clone size: .
D gene: .
J gene: TRBJ1-5
V gene: TRBV7-6
CDR3 protein: CASSFVPNLGGGPQHF
CDR3 DNA: TGTGCCAGCAGCTTTGTACCCAATCTCGGGGGGGGTCCCCAGCATTTT

clone size: few
D gene: .
J gene: TRBJ2-4
V gene: TRBV7-9
CDR3 protein: CASSTRQDIQYF
CDR3 DNA: TGTGCCAGCAGCACCCGACAGGACATTCAGTACTTC

clone size: .
D gene: .
J gene: TRBJ1-5
V gene: TRBV7-2
CDR3 protein: CASSPDSVRQPQHF
CDR3 DNA: TGTGCCAGCAGCCCAGACAGCGTCAGGCAGCCCCAGCATTTT

clone size: .
D gene: .
J gene: TRBJ2-3
V gene: TRBV20-1
CDR3 protein: CSASLRGTDTQYF
CDR3 DNA: TGCAGTGCTAGTTTGCGCGGCACAGATACGCAGTATTTT

clone size: few
D gene: .
J gene: TRBJ2-1
V gene: TRBV20-1
CDR3 protein: CSARGGYEQFF
CDR3 DNA: TGCAGTGCTAGAGGTGGATATGAGCAGTTCTTC